Presented here are 27 T cell receptor beta chains from one specimen sequenced in a study of T cell responses to AZD1222 COVID-19 vaccine. Assay: immunoSEQ multiplex PCR; the TCRdb copy retains only in-frame clones and omits some. Among about 120,000 clones listed, approximately 90% were seen once. The starting material was peripheral blood, obtained on day 0 of AZD1222 vaccination. These receptor sequences come from an adult in good health.

The rearrangement joins TRBV5-8 to TRBJ2-1; 7 bases agree with TRBD1. Trimming cost V 2 bases and J 8 bases; bases outside gene matches: 7. CDR3 length: 14 residues. Per germline, CDR1 SGHTS and CDR2 YDEGEE. The CDR3: CASSLRAGGDEQFF. As DNA, the CDR3 is TGTGCCAGCAGCTTAAGGGCAGGGGGTGATGAGCAGTTCTTC. The full variable domain, its missing parts supplied by reference TRBV5-8 and TRBJ2-1, is EAGVTQSPTHLIKTRGQQATLRCSPISGHTSVYWYQQALGLGLQFLLWYDEGEERNRGNFPPRFSGRQFPNYSSELNVNALELEDSALYLCASSLRAGGDEQFFGPGTRLTVL.

The gene calls are TRBV6-5 and TRBJ2-1; 9 bases fit TRBD1. There are 15 residues in the CDR3. J gave up 5 bases and V 6 bases, and 8 bases lay outside the gene matches. Germline assignment: CDR1 MNHEY and CDR2 SVGAGI. CDR3: CASSPGTGSNNEQFF. CDR3 nucleotides: TGTGCCAGCAGCCCCGGGACAGGGTCGAACAATGAGCAGTTCTTC.

The V and J genes are TRBV4-3 and TRBJ1-4, with D possibly matching TRBD1 (6 bases). The germline V gene has CDR1 LGHNA and CDR2 YSLEER. V shed 0 bases and J shed 4 bases, with 18 bases lying between them. The CDR3 is made up of 18 amino acids. CDR3 sequence (DNA): TGCGCCAGCAGCCAAGAGTTAATGCGGGGGCGGATTAATGAAAAACTGTTTTTT. As protein: CASSQELMRGRINEKLFF.

The V gene is TRBV23-1, the J gene TRBJ2-5; D ambiguous. TRBV23-1 is marked as an open reading frame, function uncertain. V was cut by 6 bases and J by 3 bases, with 17 bases left in between. CDR3 length: 15 residues. Here the CDR3 reads CASSSHGPVKETQYF. CDR3 in DNA: TGCGCCAGCAGCTCCCACGGACCGGTAAAAGAGACCCAGTACTTC.

The V and J genes are TRBV27 and TRBJ1-5; 7 bases are a match to TRBD1. Germline trimming cut 8 bases from V and 2 bases from J; bases unmatched to any gene: 12. Germline CDR1 and CDR2: MNHEY and SMNVEV (reference sequence). This CDR3 is 16 amino acids long. The CDR3 loop is CASSALRQGGNQPQHF. The CDR3 nucleotides are TGTGCCAGCTCAGCCCTACGACAGGGTGGCAATCAGCCCCAGCATTTT.

The chain carries TRBV19 and TRBJ1-1; 9 bases agree with TRBD1. Trimming cost V 6 bases and J 4 bases; bases outside gene matches: 6. The CDR3 length is 14 residues. Germline lookup yields CDR1 LNHDA and CDR2 SQIVND (reference sequence). The CDR3 loop reads CASRPTGGATEAFF. CDR3 sequence (DNA): TGTGCCAGTAGACCGACAGGGGGAGCCACTGAAGCTTTCTTT. Looking up the rest from reference TRBV19 and TRBJ1-1 gives the full variable domain: DGGITQSPKYLFRKEGQNVTLSCEQNLNHDAMYWYRQDPGQGLRLIYYSQIVNDFQKGDIAEGYSVSREKKESFPLTVTSAQKNPTAFYLCASRPTGGATEAFFGQGTRLTVV.

The chain combines TRBV15 with TRBJ2-6, with D possibly TRBD1 on 6 matching bases. This CDR3 has 18 amino acids. Germline assignment: CDR1 LNHNV and CDR2 YYDKDF (reference sequence). V was shortened by 4 bases and J by 0 bases, with 16 bases between the two germline ends. CDR3 residues: CATSITTGLGSGANVLTF. For the CDR3, the DNA is TGTGCCACCAGCATTACGACAGGCCTCGGCTCTGGGGCCAACGTCCTGACTTTC.

CDR3 sequence (DNA): TGTGCCAGCAGCTCCACAGGGACTGTTCAGCCCCAGCATTTT. It specifies CASSSTGTVQPQHF. The chain recombines TRBV7-9 with TRBJ1-5, with D maybe TRBD1 (6 bases). CDR3 size: 14 residues. The V gene lost 4 bases and the J gene lost 6 bases, with 13 bases spanning the gap. CDR1 is SEHNR, CDR2 FQNEAQ, per germline (reference sequence).

The chain uses TRBV27 and TRBJ2-7, with a tentative D call TRBD2 (7 bases). Trimming shortened V by 10 bases and J by 5 bases, and 18 bases separated the two germline ends. Germline V CDR1 and CDR2: MNHEY, SMNVEV (reference sequence). This CDR3 has 13 amino acids. The CDR3 here is CATERWGGNEQYF. CDR3 DNA sequence: TGTGCCACGGAGAGGTGGGGGGGCAACGAGCAGTACTTC.

This clone was detected a few times. The gene calls are TRBV27 and TRBJ1-1, with 7 bases that match TRBD1. The germline V gene encodes CDR1 MNHEY and CDR2 SMNVEV (reference sequence). The CDR3 runs 17 residues. J gave up 6 bases and V 5 bases, and 18 bases lay outside the gene matches. CDR3 sequence (DNA): TGTGCCAGCAGTAAAATGACAAGGACAGGCCTCAACTCTGAAGCTTTCTTT. It is translated as CASSKMTRTGLNSEAFF.

V is TRBV7-6 and J is TRBJ2-3; 9 nucleotides agree with TRBD1. Germline V lookup: CDR1 SGHVS, CDR2 FNYEAQ. The J segment lost 3 bases and the V segment lost 5 bases, leaving 6 bases of the junction unmatched. This CDR3 has 15 amino acids. DNA for the CDR3: TGTGCCAGCAGCACCTTGACAGGGGGGACAGATACGCAGTATTTT. As protein: CASSTLTGGTDTQYF.

This clone was seen just once. This sequence joins TRBV27 and TRBJ1-2; 10 nucleotides agree with TRBD1. Trimming took 5 bases from V and 6 from J; bases not matched to a gene: 3. The CDR3 is 13 residues long. CDR1 is MNHEY and CDR2 is SMNVEV in the germline V gene (reference sequence). This CDR3 is CASSIGTGDGYTF. CDR3 DNA sequence: TGTGCCAGCAGTATCGGGACAGGGGATGGCTACACCTTC.

The rearrangement joins TRBV28 to TRBJ2-2; weak D call: TRBD1 (5 bases). The germline V gene encodes CDR1 MDHEN and CDR2 SYDVKM. Trimming removed 5 bases at V and 13 bases at J, with 14 bases between. The CDR3 is made up of 12 amino acids. The CDR3 region has the DNA TGTGCCAGCAGTCTTCACGGGCAGGGGCTGTTTTTT. This translates into CASSLHGQGLFF.

CDR3 sequence (DNA): TGTGCCAGCAGCCCAAGTTGGGGTCAGCCCCAGCATTTT. It specifies CASSPSWGQPQHF. The gene calls are TRBV7-9 and TRBJ1-5; D not resolved. From germline, CDR1 is SEHNR and CDR2 FQNEAQ (reference sequence). Trimming stripped 5 bases from V and 6 bases from J, with 11 bases between. The CDR3 has 13 residues.

Here the CDR3 reads CASSEWAGEGGYTF. The CDR3 nucleotides are TGTGCCAGCAGTGAATGGGCTGGGGAAGGCGGCTACACCTTC. The V gene is TRBV25-1, the J gene TRBJ1-2; D ambiguous. CDR1 and CDR2 (germline): MGHDK, SYGVNS. Between the trimmed V and J ends, which lost 1 base and 8 bases, there was a span of 14 bases. The CDR3 covers 14 residues.

This sequence joins TRBV27 and TRBJ1-5, with a tentative D call TRBD1 (6 bases). V lost 2 bases to trimming and J lost 7 bases, with 12 bases between them. The CDR3 loop spans 14 amino acids. The germline V gene has CDR1 MNHEY and CDR2 SMNVEV (reference sequence). The CDR3 DNA follows: TGTGCCAGCAGTTTACACAGGGTAGGGCAGCCCCAGCATTTT. Amino acids: CASSLHRVGQPQHF.

The chain uses TRBV10-1 and TRBJ2-2, with 7 bases that match TRBD2. This CDR3 is 15 amino acids long. Looked up from germline, CDR1 is WNHNN and CDR2 is SYGVQD (reference sequence). With 3 bases clipped from V and 3 bases from J, the junction kept 4 bases outside the gene matches. CDR3 nucleotide sequence: TGCGCCAGCAGTGACCCAGGGAGGGACACCGGGGAGCTGTTTTTT. This encodes CASSDPGRDTGELFF.

The chain recombines TRBV4-3 with TRBJ1-6; no firm D call. V was shortened by 4 bases and J by 7 bases, with 11 bases between the two germline ends. Per germline, CDR1 LGHNA and CDR2 YSLEER. The CDR3 spans 14 residues. The CDR3 sequence: CASSRPGVNSPLHF. DNA for the CDR3: TGCGCCAGCAGCCGTCCGGGCGTAAATTCACCCCTCCACTTT.

The rearrangement uses TRBV2 and TRBJ2-7, with TRBD2 matching over 7 bases. The V and J ends lost 10 bases and 0 bases, in that order; junction bases with no gene match: 6. This CDR3 has 13 residues. Germline CDR1 SNHLY, CDR2 FYNNEI. The CDR3 loop reads CATLGGGSYEQYF. CDR3 nucleotide sequence: TGTGCCACTCTGGGCGGGGGCTCCTACGAGCAGTACTTC.

V is TRBV2 and J is TRBJ2-7, with 8 nucleotides matching TRBD1. The germline CDR1 and CDR2 sequences are SNHLY and FYNNEI. The CDR3 contains 16 residues. V was pared by 5 bases and J by 2 bases, with 11 bases of the junction left unmatched. CDR3 nucleotide sequence: TGTGCCAGCAGTCTTCAGGGGGCTAACACCCCCTACGAGCAGTACTTC. The encoded protein is CASSLQGANTPYEQYF.

The gene calls are TRBV12-3 or TRBV12-4 and TRBJ1-3; no firm D call. CDR3 length: 13 residues. Trimming took off 6 bases at V and 1 base at J, with 7 bases between the two ends. The CDR3 sequence is CASRGLSGNTIYF. The CDR3 DNA reads TGTGCCAGCAGGGGCTTATCTGGAAACACCATATATTTT.

J is TRBJ1-4 and V is TRBV7-9; a weak D match, TRBD1 (6 bases). Trimming cost V 5 bases and J 5 bases, with 15 bases left between them. The CDR3 has 15 residues. The germline gives CDR1 SEHNR, CDR2 FQNEAQ (reference sequence). The CDR3 here is CASSGFIGGNEKLFF. CDR3 sequence (DNA): TGTGCCAGCAGCGGATTTATAGGGGGGAATGAAAAACTGTTTTTT.

Here the CDR3 reads CASSQHRDRGNGSNQPQHF. CDR3 nucleotides: TGTGCCAGCAGTCAACACCGGGACAGGGGTAACGGGAGCAATCAGCCCCAGCATTTT. This chain links TRBV21-1 with TRBJ1-5; the listed D gene, TRBD1, was not tested against the DNA. TRBV21-1 is a listed pseudogene. CDR3 length: 19 residues.

This clone showed up just once. The chain combines TRBV6-5 with TRBJ1-2; possible D gene TRBD1, 5 bases. This CDR3 has 15 amino acids. Trimming took off 7 bases at V and 4 bases at J, with 19 bases between the two ends. Per the germline V gene, CDR1 is MNHEY and CDR2 is SVGAGI. The CDR3 region has the DNA TGTGCCAGCAAGTTAGAAGCAGGGATCCTCTATGGCTACACCTTC. Its protein is CASKLEAGILYGYTF.

This chain connects TRBV10-3 to TRBJ1-1, with 8 bases identical to TRBD1. Trimming removed 5 bases from V and 4 bases from J; junction bases left unmatched: 3. Germline CDR1 and CDR2: ENHRY and SYGVKD. This CDR3 comprises 13 residues. In nucleotides, the CDR3 is TGTGCCATCAGTATACAGGGGGGCACTGAAGCTTTCTTT. As protein: CAISIQGGTEAFF.

The chain has TRBV11-1 and TRBJ2-4; D gene uncertain. The germline CDR1 and CDR2 sequences are SGHAT and FQDESV (reference sequence). Trimming left V 5 bases short and J 8 bases short, with 16 bases between. CDR3 length equals 14 residues. The CDR3 region has the DNA TGTGCCAGCAGCCCCCTCCCAGATAAGGACATTCAGTACTTC. Translating gives CASSPLPDKDIQYF.

This rearrangement joins TRBV28 to TRBJ1-4; no reliable D call. Germline-derived CDR1 and CDR2 are MDHEN and SYDVKM. The CDR3 length is 13 residues. The V and J ends lost 5 bases and 0 bases respectively, with 4 bases between them. In nucleotides, the CDR3 is TGTGCCAGCAGTAGTGCAACTAATGAAAAACTGTTTTTT. Translating it yields CASSSATNEKLFF.